The clone carrying this T cell receptor (beta chain) was picked up one time. The record originates from a study of shared clonotypes between healthy human individuals. CDR1 is DFQATT, CDR2 SNEGSKA, per germline (reference sequence). The CDR3 runs to 11 residues. The V end was cut by 4 bases, the J end by 5 bases, with 8 bases between. The repertoire was sequenced with immunoSEQ multiplex PCR; TCRdb's copy has only in-frame clones and lacks some. The table records some 2.1 million clones, just under 95% of them present only once. Naive CD8 isolation took CD45RO-negative cells positively selected for CCR7 and excluded terminally differentiated effector memory CD45RA+ cells.

V is TRBV20-1 and J is TRBJ1-1; D not certain. The source of this sequence is a man between 18 and 35 years old in good health. Some clones in this sample may be carry-over from other donors' samples. Sample: naive CD8+ T cells from PBMCs. Here the CDR3 reads CSAMSETEAFF. The CDR3 DNA follows: TGCAGTGCTATGAGTGAGACTGAAGCTTTCTTT.